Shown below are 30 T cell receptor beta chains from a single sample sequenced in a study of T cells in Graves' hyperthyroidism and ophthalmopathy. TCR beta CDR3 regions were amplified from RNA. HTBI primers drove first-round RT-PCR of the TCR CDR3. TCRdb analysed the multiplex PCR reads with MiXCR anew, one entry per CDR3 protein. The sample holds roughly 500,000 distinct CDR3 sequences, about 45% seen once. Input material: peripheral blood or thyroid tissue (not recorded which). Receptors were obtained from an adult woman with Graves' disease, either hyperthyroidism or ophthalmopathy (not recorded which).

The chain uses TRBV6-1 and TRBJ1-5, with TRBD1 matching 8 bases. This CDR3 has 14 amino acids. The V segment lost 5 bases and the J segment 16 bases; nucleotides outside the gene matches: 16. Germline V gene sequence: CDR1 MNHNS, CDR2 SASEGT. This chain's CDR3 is CASSYSLLTGEGHF. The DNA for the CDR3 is TGTGCCAGCAGTTACTCGCTCCTGACAGGGGAAGGACATTTT.

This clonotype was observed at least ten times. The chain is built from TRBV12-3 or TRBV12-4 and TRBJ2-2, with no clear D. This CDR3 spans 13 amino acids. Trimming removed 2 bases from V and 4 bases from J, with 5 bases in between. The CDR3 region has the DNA TGTGCCAGCAGTTTATGGGGCACCGGGGAGCTGTTTTTT. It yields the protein CASSLWGTGELFF.

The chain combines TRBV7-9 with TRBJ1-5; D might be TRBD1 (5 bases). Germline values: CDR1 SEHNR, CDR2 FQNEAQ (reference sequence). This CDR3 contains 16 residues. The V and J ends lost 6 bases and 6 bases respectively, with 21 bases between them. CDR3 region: CASSYPVQGASQPQHF. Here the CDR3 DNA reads TGTGCCAGCAGTTACCCCGTTCAGGGCGCAAGTCAGCCCCAGCATTTT.

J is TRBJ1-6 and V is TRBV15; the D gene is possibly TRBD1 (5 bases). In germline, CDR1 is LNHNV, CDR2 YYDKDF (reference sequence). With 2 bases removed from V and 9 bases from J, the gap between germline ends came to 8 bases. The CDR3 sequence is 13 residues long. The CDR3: CATSRQGGSPLHF. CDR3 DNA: TGTGCCACCAGCAGACAGGGAGGTTCACCCCTCCACTTT.

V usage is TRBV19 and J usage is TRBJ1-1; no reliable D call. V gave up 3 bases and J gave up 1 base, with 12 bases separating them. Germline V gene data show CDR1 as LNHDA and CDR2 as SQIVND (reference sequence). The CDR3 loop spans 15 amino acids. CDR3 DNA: TGTGCCAGTAGTATCACGAGCGGACGGAACACTGAAGCTTTCTTT. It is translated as CASSITSGRNTEAFF. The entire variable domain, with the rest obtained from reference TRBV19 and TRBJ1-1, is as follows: DGGITQSPKYLFRKEGQNVTLSCEQNLNHDAMYWYRQDPGQGLRLIYYSQIVNDFQKGDIAEGYSVSREKKESFPLTVTSAQKNPTAFYLCASSITSGRNTEAFFGQGTRLTVV.

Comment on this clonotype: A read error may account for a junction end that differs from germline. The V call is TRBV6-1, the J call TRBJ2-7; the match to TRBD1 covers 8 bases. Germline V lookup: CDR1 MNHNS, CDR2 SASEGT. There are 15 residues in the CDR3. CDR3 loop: CATSEMTGEVNEQYF. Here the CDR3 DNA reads TGTGCCACCAGTGAAATGACAGGGGAGGTCAATGAGCAGTACTTC.

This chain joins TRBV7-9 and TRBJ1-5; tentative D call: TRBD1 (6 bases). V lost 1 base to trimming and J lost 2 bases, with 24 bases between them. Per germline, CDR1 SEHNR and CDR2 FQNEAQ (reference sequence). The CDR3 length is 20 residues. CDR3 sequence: CASSLDYSSWTENGNQPQHF. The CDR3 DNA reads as TGTGCCAGCAGCTTAGACTATAGCTCCTGGACAGAAAATGGCAATCAGCCCCAGCATTTT.

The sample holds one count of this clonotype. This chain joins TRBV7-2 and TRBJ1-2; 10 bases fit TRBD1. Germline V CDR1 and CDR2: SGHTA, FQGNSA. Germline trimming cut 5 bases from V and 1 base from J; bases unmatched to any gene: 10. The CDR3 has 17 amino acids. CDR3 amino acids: CASSTRQGATLNYGYTF. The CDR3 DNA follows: TGTGCCAGCAGCACGCGACAGGGGGCGACCCTTAACTATGGCTACACCTTC.

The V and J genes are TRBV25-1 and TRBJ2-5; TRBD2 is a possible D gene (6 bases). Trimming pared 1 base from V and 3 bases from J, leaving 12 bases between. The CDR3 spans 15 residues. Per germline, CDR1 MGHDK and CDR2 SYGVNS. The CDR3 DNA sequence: TGTGCCAGCAGTGAATCTGTCGGAGGGGAAGAGACCCAGTACTTC. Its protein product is CASSESVGGEETQYF.

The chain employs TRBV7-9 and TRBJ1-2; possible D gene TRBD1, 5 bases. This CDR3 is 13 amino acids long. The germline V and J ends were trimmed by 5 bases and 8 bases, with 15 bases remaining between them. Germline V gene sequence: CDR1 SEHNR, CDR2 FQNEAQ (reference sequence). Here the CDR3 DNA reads TGTGCCAGCAGCCCCACTGAGGGGACGGGCTACACCTTC. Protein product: CASSPTEGTGYTF.

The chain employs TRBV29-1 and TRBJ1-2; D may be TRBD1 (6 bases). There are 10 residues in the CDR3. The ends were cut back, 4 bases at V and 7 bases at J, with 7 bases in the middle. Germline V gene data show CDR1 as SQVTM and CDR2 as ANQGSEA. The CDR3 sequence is CSVGRGGYTF. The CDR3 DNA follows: TGCAGCGTTGGCAGGGGTGGCTACACCTTC.

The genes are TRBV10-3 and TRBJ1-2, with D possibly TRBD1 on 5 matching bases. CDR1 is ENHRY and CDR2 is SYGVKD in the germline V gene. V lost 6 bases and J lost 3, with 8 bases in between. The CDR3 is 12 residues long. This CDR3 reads CAIRGTDYGYTF. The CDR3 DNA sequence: TGTGCCATCAGGGGGACCGACTATGGCTACACCTTC.

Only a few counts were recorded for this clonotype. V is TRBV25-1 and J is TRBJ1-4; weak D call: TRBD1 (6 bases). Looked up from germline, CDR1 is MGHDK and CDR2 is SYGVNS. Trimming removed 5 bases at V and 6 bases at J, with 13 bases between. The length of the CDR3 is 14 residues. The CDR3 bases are TGTGCCAGCAGTTTCGGTACAGGGTATGAAAAACTGTTTTTT. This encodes CASSFGTGYEKLFF.

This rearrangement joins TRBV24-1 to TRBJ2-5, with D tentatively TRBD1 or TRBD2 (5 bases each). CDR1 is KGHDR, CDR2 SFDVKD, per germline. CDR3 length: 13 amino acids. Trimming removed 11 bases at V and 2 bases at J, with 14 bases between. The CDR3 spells CASRAGAQETQYF. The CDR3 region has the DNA TGTGCCAGCAGGGCCGGGGCTCAAGAGACCCAGTACTTC.

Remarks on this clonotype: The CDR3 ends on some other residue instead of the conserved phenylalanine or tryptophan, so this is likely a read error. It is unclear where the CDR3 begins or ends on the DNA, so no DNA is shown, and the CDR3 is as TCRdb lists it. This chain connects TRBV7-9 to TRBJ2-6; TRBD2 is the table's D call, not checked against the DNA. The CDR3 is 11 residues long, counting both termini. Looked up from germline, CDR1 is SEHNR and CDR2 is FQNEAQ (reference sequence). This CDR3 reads CASSFLQGLNT.

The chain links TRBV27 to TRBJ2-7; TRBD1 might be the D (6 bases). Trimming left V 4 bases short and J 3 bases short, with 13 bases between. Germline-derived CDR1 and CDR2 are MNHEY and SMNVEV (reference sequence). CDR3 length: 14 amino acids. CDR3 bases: TGTGCCAGCAGTTCACCGGGACAAGGCTACGAGCAGTACTTC. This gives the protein CASSSPGQGYEQYF.

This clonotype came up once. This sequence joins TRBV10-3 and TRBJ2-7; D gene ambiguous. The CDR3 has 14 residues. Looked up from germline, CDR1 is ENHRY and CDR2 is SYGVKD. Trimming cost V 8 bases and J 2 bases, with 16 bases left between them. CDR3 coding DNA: TGTGCCATCGCCTCTCCTACGGGTGCCTACGAGCAGTACTTC. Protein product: CAIASPTGAYEQYF.

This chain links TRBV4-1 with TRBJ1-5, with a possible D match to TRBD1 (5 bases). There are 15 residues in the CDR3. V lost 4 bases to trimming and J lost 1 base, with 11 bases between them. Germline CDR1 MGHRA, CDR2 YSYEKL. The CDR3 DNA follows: TGCGCCAGCAGCCGGGGACCCGCGAGCAATCAGCCCCAGCATTTT. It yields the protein CASSRGPASNQPQHF.

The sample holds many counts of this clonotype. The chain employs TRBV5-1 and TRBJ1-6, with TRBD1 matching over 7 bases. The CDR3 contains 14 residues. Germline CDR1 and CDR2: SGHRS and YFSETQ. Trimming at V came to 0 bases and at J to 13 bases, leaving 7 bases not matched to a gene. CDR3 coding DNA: TGCGCCAGCAGCTTGGAGGGGGCCCGTTCGCCCCTCCACTTT. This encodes CASSLEGARSPLHF.

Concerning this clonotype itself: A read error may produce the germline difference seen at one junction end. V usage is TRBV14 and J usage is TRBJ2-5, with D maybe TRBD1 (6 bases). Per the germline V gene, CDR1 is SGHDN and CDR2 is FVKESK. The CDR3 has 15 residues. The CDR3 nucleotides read TGCGCCAGCAGCCAAGTTTTTGGGGGCCGGGAGACCCAGTACTTC. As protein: CASSQVFGGRETQYF.

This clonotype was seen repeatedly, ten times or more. The CDR3 DNA follows: TGTGCCATCAGTGAGGTGGGGGACACTGAAGCTTTCTTT. Its translation: CAISEVGDTEAFF. The V and J genes are TRBV10-3 and TRBJ1-1; maybe TRBD1 (5 bases). Trimming stripped 2 bases from V and 3 bases from J, with 7 bases between. CDR1 and CDR2 (germline): ENHRY, SYGVKD. CDR3 length equals 13 residues.

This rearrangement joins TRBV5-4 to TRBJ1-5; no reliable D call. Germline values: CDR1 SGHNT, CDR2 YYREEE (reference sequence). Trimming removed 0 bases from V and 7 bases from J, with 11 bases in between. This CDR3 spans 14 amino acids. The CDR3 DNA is TGTGCCAGCAGCTTGGCGGGTAGCGGACAGCCCCAGCATTTT. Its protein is CASSLAGSGQPQHF.

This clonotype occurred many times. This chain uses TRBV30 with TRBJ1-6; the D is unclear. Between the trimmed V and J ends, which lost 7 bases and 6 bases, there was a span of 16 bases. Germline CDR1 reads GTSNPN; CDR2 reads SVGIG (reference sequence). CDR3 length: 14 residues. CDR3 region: CAFSIGVSNSPLHF. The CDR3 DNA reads TGTGCCTTCTCCATAGGCGTCAGTAATTCACCCCTCCACTTT.

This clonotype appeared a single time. The CDR3 sequence is CASSIGRQTQHF. The CDR3 bases are TGTGCCAGTAGTATTGGAAGACAGACCCAGCATTTT. The gene calls are TRBV19 and TRBJ1-5; TRBD1 might be the D (5 bases). Germline assignment: CDR1 LNHDA and CDR2 SQIVND (reference sequence). This CDR3 is 12 amino acids long. Trimming stripped 3 bases from V and 11 bases from J, with 11 bases between.

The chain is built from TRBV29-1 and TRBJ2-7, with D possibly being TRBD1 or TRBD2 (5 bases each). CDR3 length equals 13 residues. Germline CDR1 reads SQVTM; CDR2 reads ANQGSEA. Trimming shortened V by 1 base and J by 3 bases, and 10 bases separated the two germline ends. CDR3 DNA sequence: TGCAGCGTTGAAGGGGACGGTCACTACGAGCAGTACTTC. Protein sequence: CSVEGDGHYEQYF.

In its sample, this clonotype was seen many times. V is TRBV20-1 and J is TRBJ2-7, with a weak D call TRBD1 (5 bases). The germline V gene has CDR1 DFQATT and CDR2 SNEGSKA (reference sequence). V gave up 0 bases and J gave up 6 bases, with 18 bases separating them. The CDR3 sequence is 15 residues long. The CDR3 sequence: CSARDPVRVSREQYF. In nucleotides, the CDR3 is TGCAGTGCTAGAGATCCAGTCAGGGTATCCCGCGAGCAGTACTTC.

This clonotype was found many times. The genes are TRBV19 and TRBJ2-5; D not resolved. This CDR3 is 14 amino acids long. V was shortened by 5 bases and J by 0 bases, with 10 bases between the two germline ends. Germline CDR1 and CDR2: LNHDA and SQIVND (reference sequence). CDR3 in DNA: TGTGCCAGTAGTGAGGTTCCGTACCAAGAGACCCAGTACTTC. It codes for CASSEVPYQETQYF.

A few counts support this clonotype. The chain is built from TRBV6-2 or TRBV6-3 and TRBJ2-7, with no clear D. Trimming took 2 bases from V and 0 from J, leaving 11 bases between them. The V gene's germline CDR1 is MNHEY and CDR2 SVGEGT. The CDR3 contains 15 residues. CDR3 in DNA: TGTGCCAGCAGTTACAAGGACCCGCTCTCCTACGAGCAGTACTTC. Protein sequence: CASSYKDPLSYEQYF.

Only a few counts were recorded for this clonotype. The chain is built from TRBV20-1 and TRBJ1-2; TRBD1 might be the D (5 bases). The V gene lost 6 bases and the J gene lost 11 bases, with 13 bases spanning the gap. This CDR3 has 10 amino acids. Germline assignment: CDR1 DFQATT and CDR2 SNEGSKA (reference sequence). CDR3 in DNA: TGCAGTGCATCGGGACGGAATTACACCTTC. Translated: CSASGRNYTF.

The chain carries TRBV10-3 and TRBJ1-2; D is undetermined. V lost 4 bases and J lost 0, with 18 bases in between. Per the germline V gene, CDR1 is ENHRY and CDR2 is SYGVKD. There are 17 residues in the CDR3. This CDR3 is CAISAWSVLTPNYGYTF. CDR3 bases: TGTGCCATCAGTGCCTGGAGTGTACTTACACCTAACTATGGCTACACCTTC.